The 29 T cell receptor beta chains below all came from one sample that was sequenced in a study of blood T cell repertoires in COVID-19. Clones were read by immunoSEQ multiplex PCR, and TCRdb kept only the in-frame ones, dropping some. The sample contains approximately 200,000 clones, about 90% of which appear only once. The source material was peripheral blood. All receptors derive from a woman aged 55-69 years with acute or convalescent COVID-19.

The chain uses TRBV4-2 and TRBJ1-3, with D perhaps TRBD1 (6 bases). This CDR3 is built from 15 residues. Germline V gene lookup returns CDR1 LGHNA and CDR2 YNFKEQ. V lost 4 bases, J lost 2 bases, and 12 bases lay in between. CDR3 sequence reads: CASSPMGAAGNTIYF. DNA of the CDR3: TGTGCCAGCAGCCCTATGGGGGCTGCTGGAAACACCATATATTTT.

The chain combines TRBV29-1 with TRBJ2-1, with TRBD1 matching 10 bases. The CDR3 extends over 13 amino acids. The germline CDR1 and CDR2 sequences are SQVTM and ANQGSEA. V lost 7 bases, J lost 6 bases, and 6 bases stayed unmatched. The CDR3 loop is CSAWDRGGNEQFF. The CDR3 DNA follows: TGCAGCGCCTGGGACAGGGGTGGCAATGAGCAGTTCTTC.

This clone has a handful of counts. The rearrangement uses TRBV9 and TRBJ2-7; 7 bases fit TRBD2. V lost 5 bases and J lost 2; bases outside the gene matches: 7. The CDR3 is 14 residues long. Germline CDR1 SGDLS, CDR2 YYNGEE. DNA for the CDR3: TGTGCCAGCAGTCGGACTAGAATACCCTACGAGCAGTACTTC. It encodes CASSRTRIPYEQYF.

The CDR3 DNA is TGTGCCAGCAGCGTAGAGGGGATACCGTCTCAGCCCCAGCATTTT. Translating it yields CASSVEGIPSQPQHF. This chain links TRBV9 with TRBJ1-5; possible D gene TRBD1, 5 bases. Germline CDR1 SGDLS, CDR2 YYNGEE. Trimming cost V 0 bases and J 6 bases, with 13 bases left between them. The length of the CDR3 is 15 residues.

The table lists this clone with a count of one. The V gene is TRBV3-1 (or the pseudogene TRBV3-2), the J gene TRBJ2-7; maybe TRBD2 (6 bases). Germline V gives CDR1 LGHDT, CDR2 YNNKEL (reference sequence). The CDR3 loop spans 14 amino acids. V lost 4 bases to trimming and J lost 4 bases, with 14 bases between them. The CDR3, as DNA: TGTGCCAGCAGCCGAGGGGAGCGGGCATACGAGCAGTACTTC. Residues: CASSRGERAYEQYF.

The chain recombines TRBV11-2 with TRBJ1-4; 8 bases map to TRBD1. V lost 0 bases and J lost 10; bases outside the gene matches: 10. This CDR3 is built from 16 residues. CDR1 is SGHAT, CDR2 FQNNGV, per germline. The CDR3, as DNA: TGTGCCAGCAGCTTAGAGAGGAGGCAGGGGGCCGGAAAACTGTTTTTT. It translates to CASSLERRQGAGKLFF.

The chain joins TRBV6-5 to TRBJ1-3, with no clear D. The length of the CDR3 is 15 residues. Trimming removed 2 bases at V and 2 bases at J, with 10 bases between. CDR1 is MNHEY, CDR2 SVGAGI, per germline. This CDR3 is CASSYEFAPGNTIYF. The CDR3 region has the DNA TGTGCCAGCAGTTACGAGTTTGCGCCTGGAAACACCATATATTTT.

The chain joins TRBV6-5 to TRBJ1-5, with 7 positions matching TRBD1. V lost 6 bases to trimming and J lost 4 bases; unmatched junction nucleotides: 9. This CDR3 comprises 15 residues. The germline V gene has CDR1 MNHEY and CDR2 SVGAGI. DNA of the CDR3: TGTGCCAGCAGCAAAGACAGGGCTGGAAATCAGCCCCAGCATTTT. Its protein product is CASSKDRAGNQPQHF.

The chain is built from TRBV6-6 and TRBJ1-2, with D unclear. Germline V CDR1 and CDR2: MNHNY, SVGAGI (reference sequence). This CDR3 has 13 residues. V gave up 7 bases and J gave up 2 bases, with 11 bases separating them. Here the CDR3 reads CASTNGENYGYTF. The CDR3 DNA reads TGTGCCAGCACCAACGGGGAGAACTATGGCTACACCTTC.

This clone occurred once. This rearrangement joins TRBV7-2 to TRBJ1-2; the match to TRBD1 covers 12 bases. The CDR3 spans 15 residues. From germline, CDR1 is SGHTA and CDR2 FQGNSA. V gave up 5 bases and J gave up 7 bases; unmatched junction bases: 8. CDR3 sequence: CASSPEGTGGIGYTF. The CDR3 DNA sequence: TGTGCCAGCAGCCCAGAGGGGACAGGGGGCATTGGCTACACCTTC.

The chain uses TRBV19 and TRBJ1-3; possible D gene TRBD1, 6 bases. This CDR3 spans 16 amino acids. Germline V lookup: CDR1 LNHDA, CDR2 SQIVND (reference sequence). V gave up 0 bases and J gave up 1 base, with 10 bases separating them. CDR3 sequence: CASSIDGTPSGNTIYF. Here the CDR3 DNA reads TGTGCCAGTAGTATAGACGGGACACCTTCTGGAAACACCATATATTTT.

V gene TRBV30 combines with J gene TRBJ1-5; tentative D call: TRBD1 (5 bases). Germline V gene sequence: CDR1 GTSNPN, CDR2 SVGIG (reference sequence). V lost 5 bases, J lost 4 bases, and 18 bases lay in between. CDR3 size: 15 residues. CDR3 loop: CAWQSRDFLNQPQHF. The CDR3 nucleotides are TGTGCCTGGCAGTCCCGGGACTTCCTAAATCAGCCCCAGCATTTT.

The chain carries TRBV28 and TRBJ2-4, with a tentative D call TRBD2 (5 bases). Trimming took 2 bases from V and 1 from J, leaving 6 bases between them. Germline V gene data show CDR1 as MDHEN and CDR2 as SYDVKM. CDR3 size: 14 residues. The CDR3 loop reads CASSLTGAKNIQYF. DNA of the CDR3: TGTGCCAGCAGTTTAACGGGGGCCAAAAACATTCAGTACTTC.

The chain couples TRBV4-3 to TRBJ2-7, with 12 positions matching TRBD2. Per the germline V gene, CDR1 is LGHNA and CDR2 is YSLEER. V shed 0 bases and J 0 bases; nucleotides not matched to a gene: 12. This CDR3 has 20 residues. CDR3 in amino acids: CASSQDRWLAGGSSSYEQYF. The CDR3 DNA sequence: TGCGCCAGCAGCCAAGATCGGTGGCTAGCGGGAGGGAGTAGCTCCTACGAGCAGTACTTC.

The chain couples TRBV7-9 to TRBJ1-4; tentative D call: TRBD1 (6 bases). The CDR3 runs 15 residues. Germline V lookup: CDR1 SEHNR, CDR2 FQNEAQ (reference sequence). Trimming stripped 5 bases from V and 3 bases from J, with 13 bases between. The CDR3 protein is CASSLNREANEKLFF. CDR3 sequence (DNA): TGTGCCAGCAGCCTCAACAGGGAAGCTAATGAAAAACTGTTTTTT. Full variable domain (outside the CDR3, taken from reference TRBV7-9 and TRBJ1-4): DTGVSQNPRHKITKRGQNVTFRCDPISEHNRLYWYRQTLGQGPEFLTYFQNEAQLEKSRLLSDRFSAERPKGSFSTLEIQRTEQGDSAMYLCASSLNREANEKLFFGSGTQLSVL.

V is TRBV7-6 and J is TRBJ2-7; unclear D gene. Germline V gene data show CDR1 as SGHVS and CDR2 as FNYEAQ. CDR3 size: 16 residues. V lost 1 base to trimming and J lost 2 bases, with 15 bases between them. As DNA, the CDR3 is TGTGCCAGCAGCTTAGAGGATGCCAGGATTCCCTACGAGCAGTACTTC. Translating gives CASSLEDARIPYEQYF.

The chain recombines TRBV20-1 with TRBJ1-3; D is perhaps TRBD1 (5 bases). Germline CDR1 and CDR2: DFQATT and SNEGSKA (reference sequence). V was pared by 3 bases and J by 0 bases, with 12 bases between. This CDR3 comprises 15 residues. The CDR3 DNA sequence: TGCAGTGCTAGTTTTCCCGGACACTCTGGAAACACCATATATTTT. It specifies CSASFPGHSGNTIYF.

V is TRBV7-9 and J is TRBJ2-5, with a possible D match to TRBD2 (6 bases). Germline CDR1 is SEHNR and CDR2 is FQNEAQ (reference sequence). Trimming left V 4 bases short and J 1 base short, with 10 bases between. CDR3 size: 14 residues. In DNA, the CDR3 is TGTGCCAGCAGCTACCCGGGACTCCAAGAGACCCAGTACTTC. It specifies CASSYPGLQETQYF.

The chain couples TRBV5-1 to TRBJ1-1; 7 bases are a match to TRBD1. V shed 4 bases, J shed 0 bases, and the junction held 6 bases outside the gene matches. The length of the CDR3 is 15 residues. Germline loops: CDR1 SGHRS, CDR2 YFSETQ. In nucleotides, the CDR3 is TGCGCCAGCAGCCCGGGACAGATCATGAACACTGAAGCTTTCTTT. Its protein product is CASSPGQIMNTEAFF.

Only a few counts were recorded for this clone. V is TRBV19 and J is TRBJ1-6; tentative D call: TRBD1 (6 bases). The CDR3 is 18 amino acids. Germline CDR1 and CDR2: LNHDA and SQIVND (reference sequence). V dropped 0 bases and J dropped 2 bases, with 14 bases sitting between them. CDR3 sequence: CASSIDHRGSAYNSPLHF. As DNA, the CDR3 is TGTGCCAGTAGTATAGATCATAGGGGGAGCGCCTATAATTCACCCCTCCACTTT.

The V and J genes are TRBV7-4 and TRBJ1-1; no reliable D call. The CDR3 spans 14 residues. Germline values: CDR1 SGHVT, CDR2 SQSDAQ. The germline V and J ends were trimmed by 11 bases and 2 bases, with 18 bases remaining between them. CDR3 region: CALRGSSGNTEAFF. The CDR3 nucleotides read TGTGCCTTACGGGGTTCGAGTGGAAACACTGAAGCTTTCTTT.

J is TRBJ1-1 and V is TRBV2; a weak D match, TRBD1 (6 bases). The CDR3 has 14 residues. Trimming pared 7 bases from V and 6 bases from J, leaving 18 bases between. The germline V gene encodes CDR1 SNHLY and CDR2 FYNNEI. The CDR3 DNA reads TGTGCCAGCACCCCCTTTGAGGGGGTATCTGAAGCTTTCTTT. It encodes CASTPFEGVSEAFF. Full variable domain (outside the CDR3, taken from reference TRBV2 and TRBJ1-1): EPEVTQTPSHQVTQMGQEVILRCVPISNHLYFYWYRQILGQKVEFLVSFYNNEISEKSEIFDDQFSVERPDGSNFTLKIRSTKLEDSAMYFCASTPFEGVSEAFFGQGTRLTVV.

The V and J genes are TRBV7-2 and TRBJ1-5; D is uncertain. V lost 0 bases, J lost 4 bases, and 10 bases lay in between. This CDR3 contains 15 residues. Germline V CDR1 and CDR2: SGHTA, FQGNSA. CDR3 nucleotides: TGTGCCAGCAGCTTAGCCCTAGGGAGTAATCAGCCCCAGCATTTT. It encodes CASSLALGSNQPQHF.

For the CDR3, the DNA is TGTGCCAGCAGGCGACTGGCGGGGAAAGATACGCAGTATTTT. It specifies CASRRLAGKDTQYF. V usage is TRBV2 and J usage is TRBJ2-3; TRBD2 is a possible D gene (6 bases). V lost 6 bases and J lost 5, with 15 bases in between. Germline loops: CDR1 SNHLY, CDR2 FYNNEI. This CDR3 is built from 14 residues.

This chain joins TRBV7-2 and TRBJ2-1; TRBD2 might be the D (6 bases). Germline-derived CDR1 and CDR2 are SGHTA and FQGNSA. CDR3 length: 15 amino acids. The germline V and J ends were trimmed by 5 bases and 4 bases, with 15 bases remaining between them. The CDR3 spells CASSPWGSGYNEQFF. As DNA, the CDR3 is TGTGCCAGCAGCCCGTGGGGTAGCGGTTACAATGAGCAGTTCTTC.

With respect to this clone: The same CDR3 is also encoded by other DNA sequences in this sample. The CDR3 reads CASSHGTGGTEAFF. The CDR3 DNA is TGCGCCAGCAGCCACGGGACAGGAGGAACTGAAGCTTTCTTT. The V and J genes are TRBV4-1 and TRBJ1-1; 8 positions match TRBD1. The CDR3 spans 14 residues. V gave up 3 bases and J gave up 5 bases; unmatched junction bases: 5. The germline gives CDR1 MGHRA, CDR2 YSYEKL.

The chain combines TRBV7-9 with TRBJ2-7; 9 bases fit TRBD1. This CDR3 comprises 15 residues. The V gene end was trimmed by 3 bases and the J gene end by 6 bases; junction bases not matched to a gene: 9. Germline V lookup: CDR1 SEHNR, CDR2 FQNEAQ (reference sequence). The CDR3 region has the DNA TGTGCCAGCAGCTTCTCCGGGACAGGGAGCTTCGAGCAGTACTTC. This codes for CASSFSGTGSFEQYF.

The chain employs TRBV19 and TRBJ1-5; D is perhaps TRBD1 (5 bases). This CDR3 has 16 residues. Trimming took off 3 bases at V and 0 bases at J, with 12 bases between the two ends. The V gene's germline CDR1 is LNHDA and CDR2 SQIVND (reference sequence). Here the CDR3 DNA reads TGTGCCAGTAGTATGCTTACAGGCCTTAGCAATCAGCCCCAGCATTTT. It specifies CASSMLTGLSNQPQHF.

The V and J genes are TRBV5-1 and TRBJ2-2; possible D gene TRBD1, 6 bases. Per the germline V gene, CDR1 is SGHRS and CDR2 is YFSETQ. Deletions cut 4 bases from V and 1 base from J, with 11 bases between. The CDR3 sequence is 15 residues long. Here the CDR3 DNA reads TGCGCCAGCAGCAAACAGGGTTGGAACACCGGGGAGCTGTTTTTT. Its translation: CASSKQGWNTGELFF. The full variable domain, its missing parts supplied by reference TRBV5-1 and TRBJ2-2, is KAGVTQTPRYLIKTRGQQVTLSCSPISGHRSVSWYQQTPGQGLQFLFEYFSETQRNKGNFPGRFSGRQFSNSRSEMNVSTLELGDSALYLCASSKQGWNTGELFFGEGSRLTVL.